Shown below are 9 T cell receptor beta chains from a single sample sequenced in a study of T cells expressing NK-cell markers. TCRdb re-called the 5' RACE reads; every CDR3 protein appears as one record, without DNA. Listed are 130,000 to 150,000 distinct CDR3 sequences; 12% falls within the top ten. The specimen sequenced was blood T cells: a sorted CD56 or NKG2C T cell subset, CD4+ or CD8+ T cells, or bulk PBMC T cells (not recorded which). Receptor source: a man aged 18 to 30 in good health.

The chain carries TRBV20-1 and TRBJ2-3; TCRdb gives TRBD2 as the D gene, but with no DNA this cannot be confirmed. This CDR3 comprises 16 residues. Germline loops: CDR1 DFQATT, CDR2 SNEGSKA (reference sequence). CDR3: CSTGTSLAPGGDTQYF.

The chain carries TRBV6-2 or TRBV6-3 and TRBJ2-2; TCRdb returns TRBD1, unconfirmable since there is no DNA. CDR3 length: 12 residues. CDR1 and CDR2 from the germline V gene are MNHEY and SVGEGT. CDR3 in amino acids: CVLTGRGGELFF.

This sequence joins TRBV7-9 and TRBJ2-1; TCRdb's D call of TRBD1 is untestable without DNA. Germline V lookup: CDR1 SEHNR, CDR2 FQNEAQ (reference sequence). The CDR3 sequence is 12 residues long. Here the CDR3 reads CASNLGADEQFF.

V and J are TRBV7-9 and TRBJ2-1; TCRdb returns TRBD1, unconfirmable since there is no DNA. Germline V gives CDR1 SEHNR, CDR2 FQNEAQ (reference sequence). This CDR3 spans 18 amino acids. The CDR3 region is CASSPYIGGVSGYNEQFF.

The V gene is TRBV29-1, the J gene TRBJ2-1; TCRdb calls TRBD2, which cannot be checked without DNA. CDR1 is SQVTM and CDR2 is ANQGSEA in the germline V gene. This CDR3 is built from 15 residues. CDR3 in amino acids: CSVPGFGEASLEQFF.

The V and J genes are TRBV4-3 and TRBJ1-6. Germline V lookup: CDR1 LGHNA, CDR2 YSLEER. The CDR3 is 15 residues long. This CDR3 reads CASSQDLGANSPLHF.

The V and J genes are TRBV7-8 and TRBJ2-7; TCRdb lists TRBD2, though no DNA is available to test this call. The CDR3 runs to 16 residues. Germline CDR1 SGHVS, CDR2 FQNEAQ. The CDR3 is CASSSSPGREGYEQYF.

This sequence joins TRBV28 and TRBJ1-1; TCRdb's D gene call, TRBD1, goes unchecked for lack of DNA. The CDR3 spans 12 residues. Per the germline V gene, CDR1 is MDHEN and CDR2 is SYDVKM. The CDR3 loop reads CASGQINTEAFF.

The genes are TRBV24-1 and TRBJ2-5; TCRdb picks TRBD2, but there is no DNA to check that call. The CDR3 extends over 17 amino acids. Looked up from germline, CDR1 is KGHDR and CDR2 is SFDVKD. Here the CDR3 reads CATSDRRTSGNLETQYF.